This T cell receptor (beta chain) was identified in a study of T cell clusters in autoimmune cytopenias. This clonotype is called large (0.1 to 1%) based on its frequency. Its specificity is unknown. Multiplex touch-down PCR amplified TRB using TRB-A and TRB-B pools in one tube. From the multiplex PCR reads, TCRdb lists one entry per CDR3 protein and no DNA. Its listing shows about 6,100 distinct CDR3 sequences. TRB amplification used 200 to 250 ng of peripheral blood genomic DNA. Study-wide results and limits: Clustering suggested that physiological T cell clusters were missing in primary autoimmune cytopenia patients.

These data also formed part of another study, on T cell repertoires in aging, cancer and after chemotherapy. That paper states: Age-matched healthy donors had significantly more diverse, less clonal blood TCR repertoires than untreated cancer patients. No conclusions about immunological memory after chemotherapy can be drawn from the repertoire data.

This TCR came from a human donor in good health. Sequenced material: peripheral blood.

CDR3 sequence: CSVPDRATNEKLFF. The V call is TRBV29-1, the J call TRBJ1-4. The CDR3 is made up of 14 amino acids. Germline assignment: CDR1 SQVTM and CDR2 ANQGSEA.